What follows are 8 T cell receptor beta chains derived from one specimen sequenced in a study of cytomegalovirus exposure and HLA in healthy donors. PCR involved 60 Vbeta and 13 Jbeta primers. Measured with immunoSEQ multiplex PCR; TCRdb has only the in-frame clones, and not every one. This table has under 200,000 clones, 82% appearing once. The specimen was PBMCs. The receptors originated from a girl aged 2-10 years in good health and CMV-seropositive.

The chain joins TRBV15 to TRBJ1-3; a possible D gene is TRBD1 (6 bases). The CDR3 loop spans 13 amino acids. Germline-derived CDR1 and CDR2 are LNHNV and YYDKDF (reference sequence). Trimming stripped 8 bases from V and 4 bases from J, with 12 bases between. CDR3: CATSFGQGNTIYF. DNA for the CDR3: TGTGCCACCTCCTTCGGACAGGGAAACACCATATATTTT.

The V and J genes are TRBV6-1 and TRBJ1-2; 7 nucleotides match TRBD1. The CDR3 consists of 15 residues. V dropped 2 bases and J dropped 7; count of bases not matched to a gene: 10. The germline gives CDR1 MNHNS, CDR2 SASEGT. In DNA, the CDR3 is TGTGCCAGCAGTGAAATAGGGGGCGTGTCGGGTGGCTACACCTTC. Translation: CASSEIGGVSGGYTF.

The sample holds one count of this clone. The chain links TRBV10-3 to TRBJ2-7; 9 nucleotides align to TRBD2. Trimming at V came to 0 bases and at J to 2 bases, leaving 2 bases not matched to a gene. This CDR3 comprises 15 residues. Germline V lookup: CDR1 ENHRY, CDR2 SYGVKD. In DNA, the CDR3 is TGTGCCATCAGTGAGTCTAGCGGGGGAACCTACGAGCAGTACTTC. It specifies CAISESSGGTYEQYF.

This sequence joins TRBV5-4 and TRBJ2-1, with 10 bases identical to TRBD2. With 4 bases clipped from V and 7 bases from J, the junction kept 11 bases outside the gene matches. Germline CDR1 SGHNT, CDR2 YYREEE (reference sequence). The CDR3 is 16 residues long. The CDR3 nucleotides read TGTGCCAGCAGCCTGGGGCAGCGGGAGGGTAGGAATGAGCAGTTCTTC. Protein product: CASSLGQREGRNEQFF.

The chain couples TRBV28 to TRBJ2-7; the D gene is possibly TRBD1 (5 bases). Trimming removed 3 bases at V and 6 bases at J, with 9 bases between. Germline V gene data show CDR1 as MDHEN and CDR2 as SYDVKM. This CDR3 contains 12 residues. The CDR3 region has the DNA TGTGCCAGCAGTTTGGGGCAGGGCGAGCAGTACTTC. It yields the protein CASSLGQGEQYF. Full variable domain (remainder filled in from reference TRBV28 and TRBJ2-7): DVKVTQSSRYLVKRTGEKVFLECVQDMDHENMFWYRQDPGLGLRLIYFSYDVKMKEKGDIPEGYSVSREKKERFSLILESASTNQTSMYLCASSLGQGEQYFGPGTRLTVT.

The chain recombines TRBV6-5 with TRBJ1-6; D unclear. CDR1 and CDR2 (germline): MNHEY, SVGAGI. This CDR3 spans 16 amino acids. V was cut by 0 bases and J by 7 bases, with 13 bases left in between. In nucleotides, the CDR3 is TGTGCCAGCAGTTACTCGATAGGTGGCGGGAATTCACCCCTCCACTTT. It specifies CASSYSIGGGNSPLHF.

The chain recombines TRBV7-3 with TRBJ1-5; D gene unclear. The germline V and J ends were trimmed by 0 bases and 7 bases, with 7 bases remaining between them. Looked up from germline, CDR1 is SGHTA and CDR2 is FQGTGA. The CDR3 has 13 amino acids. DNA for the CDR3: TGTGCCAGCAGCTTAACACCGGGGCAGCCCCAGCATTTT. Its protein product is CASSLTPGQPQHF.

In this sample, this clone turned up once. One end of the junction is discordant with germline, which a read error may explain. The chain recombines TRBV20-1 with TRBJ2-4, with 8 bases that match TRBD2. CDR1 is DFQATT and CDR2 is SNEGSKA in the germline V gene (reference sequence). CDR3 size: 11 residues. The chain's CDR3 is CSARLAGMGNF. In nucleotides, the CDR3 is TGCAGTGCTAGGTTAGCGGGAATGGGGAACTTC.